These 18 T cell receptor beta chains originate from one sample sequenced in a study of cytomegalovirus exposure and HLA in healthy donors. The PCR ran on 60 Vbeta and 13 Jbeta primers. Produced via immunoSEQ multiplex PCR; TCRdb's table is partial and in-frame only. Here the sample spans roughly 100,000 clones, roughly 80% being singletons. What was sequenced was PBMCs. These receptors all stem from a man in his forties in good health and CMV-seronegative.

The sample holds one count of this clone. The chain is built from TRBV2 and TRBJ2-5, with a weak D call TRBD2 (6 bases). The CDR3 has 15 amino acids. V dropped 6 bases and J dropped 3 bases, with 17 bases sitting between them. Germline assignment: CDR1 SNHLY and CDR2 FYNNEI. CDR3 coding DNA: TGTGCCAGCAGGGGGGTGGGGGGTGGAGAAGAGACCCAGTACTTC. As protein: CASRGVGGGEETQYF.

This clone was seen just once. The CDR3 reads CASSYSTDTTPQHF. CDR3 sequence (DNA): TGTGCCAGCAGTTACTCGACAGATACGACTCCCCAGCATTTT. The V and J genes are TRBV6-5 and TRBJ1-5, with D maybe TRBD1 (5 bases). In germline, CDR1 is MNHEY, CDR2 SVGAGI. Trimming stripped 0 bases from V and 10 bases from J, with 13 bases between. There are 14 residues in the CDR3.

The chain joins TRBV10-2 to TRBJ1-6; TRBD1 might be the D (5 bases). V lost 3 bases and J lost 8, with 17 bases in between. Germline values: CDR1 WSHSY, CDR2 SAAADI. The CDR3 contains 16 residues. CDR3 loop: CASSESGGGDHSPLHF. The CDR3 region has the DNA TGCGCCAGCAGTGAATCGGGCGGGGGGGATCATTCACCCCTCCACTTT.

CDR3 in DNA: TGTGCCAGCAGCTTAGTCTCTAGCGGAACCTACTACGAGGTTGGGCAGTACTTC. This codes for CASSLVSSGTYYEVGQYF. The chain couples TRBV7-2 to TRBJ2-7, with 7 bases lining up with TRBD2. Trimming took 1 base from V and 9 from J; bases not matched to a gene: 21. The CDR3 length is 18 residues. From germline, CDR1 is SGHTA and CDR2 FQGNSA.

The gene calls are TRBV4-3 and TRBJ1-2; the D is unclear. The CDR3 is made up of 17 amino acids. The germline V gene encodes CDR1 LGHNA and CDR2 YSLEER. Trimming shortened V by 0 bases and J by 8 bases, and 22 bases separated the two germline ends. The CDR3 reads CASSQDSREWGVPGYTF. CDR3 nucleotide sequence: TGCGCCAGCAGCCAAGATTCGCGGGAGTGGGGAGTTCCAGGCTACACCTTC.

The genes are TRBV7-2 and TRBJ2-5; TRBD2 is a possible D gene (6 bases). The length of the CDR3 is 15 residues. From germline, CDR1 is SGHTA and CDR2 FQGNSA. The V gene lost 0 bases and the J gene lost 4 bases, with 12 bases spanning the gap. CDR3 amino acids: CASSLAGGISETQYF. The DNA for the CDR3 is TGTGCCAGCAGCTTAGCGGGGGGTATTTCAGAGACCCAGTACTTC.

CDR3 nucleotide sequence: TGTGCCAGCAGCTTGGTGGGACAGGGGAAGGACATTCAGTACTTC. Encoded protein: CASSLVGQGKDIQYF. The chain links TRBV5-4 to TRBJ2-4; 10 bases agree with TRBD1. After removal of 0 bases from V and 8 bases from J, the junction contained 5 bases not matched to a gene. Germline assignment: CDR1 SGHNT and CDR2 YYREEE (reference sequence). The CDR3 totals 15 residues.

The chain joins TRBV30 to TRBJ1-6, with a possible D match to TRBD1 (5 bases). V lost 0 bases to trimming and J lost 4 bases, with 7 bases between them. Germline lookup yields CDR1 GTSNPN and CDR2 SVGIG (reference sequence). CDR3 size: 14 residues. As DNA, the CDR3 is TGTGCCTGGAGTGTAAAGGGGTATAATTCACCCCTCCACTTT. It is translated as CAWSVKGYNSPLHF.

In nucleotides, the CDR3 is TGTGCCAGCAGCTCCCCGGCAGGCTTCGTTAACTATGGCTACACCTTC. Its translation: CASSSPAGFVNYGYTF. The rearrangement joins TRBV7-9 to TRBJ1-2, with D hard to call. The V gene lost 4 bases and the J gene lost 1 base, with 16 bases spanning the gap. The CDR3 has 16 amino acids. The germline gives CDR1 SEHNR, CDR2 FQNEAQ (reference sequence).

This chain uses TRBV7-6 with TRBJ1-1, with D tentatively TRBD1 (5 bases). This CDR3 comprises 15 residues. Germline V gene data show CDR1 as SGHVS and CDR2 as FNYEAQ. V gave up 5 bases and J gave up 1 base, with 14 bases separating them. CDR3 residues: CASSMSRGQNTEAFF. The CDR3 nucleotides read TGTGCCAGCAGCATGAGTCGTGGACAGAACACTGAAGCTTTCTTT.

This chain uses TRBV7-3 with TRBJ2-2, with D maybe TRBD2 (6 bases). V was clipped by 3 bases and J by 4 bases, with 12 bases between them. The CDR3 is 15 amino acids. Germline V gene sequence: CDR1 SGHTA, CDR2 FQGTGA. The DNA for the CDR3 is TGTGCCAGCAGCTTGCAGCGGGCCCCCACCGGGGAGCTGTTTTTT. Its translation is CASSLQRAPTGELFF.

This clone was seen only a few times. This chain joins TRBV27 and TRBJ2-7; a weak D match, TRBD1 (6 bases). The V gene lost 3 bases and the J gene lost 4 bases, with 10 bases spanning the gap. The germline CDR1 and CDR2 sequences are MNHEY and SMNVEV (reference sequence). The CDR3 has 13 amino acids. In DNA, the CDR3 is TGTGCCAGCAGTTTTGCGCAGGGGTACGAGCAGTACTTC. This gives the protein CASSFAQGYEQYF.

The V gene is TRBV9, the J gene TRBJ1-2; weak D call: TRBD1 (5 bases). Germline lookup yields CDR1 SGDLS and CDR2 YYNGEE. Trimming left V 0 bases short and J 8 bases short, with 14 bases between. The CDR3 consists of 14 residues. The CDR3 nucleotides are TGTGCCAGCAGCGTAGTAGGGGCATCAACCGGCTACACCTTC. This sequence encodes CASSVVGASTGYTF.

The chain combines TRBV5-4 with TRBJ2-5; TRBD2 matches at 7 bases. The last part of the DNA fits TRBJ2-7 better; the J call may be wrong. CDR1 and CDR2 from the germline V gene are SGHNT and YYREEE (reference sequence). This CDR3 has 16 residues. The DNA for the CDR3 is TGTGCCAGCAGCTCTCCCCTGGGGGGGGAAGCCTACGAGCAGTACTTC. Encoded protein: CASSSPLGGEAYEQYF.

This chain links TRBV7-8 with TRBJ1-3; TRBD1 matches at 8 bases. Trimming at V came to 0 bases and at J to 2 bases, leaving 15 bases not matched to a gene. This CDR3 comprises 20 residues. Per germline, CDR1 SGHVS and CDR2 FQNEAQ. CDR3 residues: CASSLAAGGFWSLAGNTIYF. As DNA, the CDR3 is TGTGCCAGCAGCTTAGCGGCAGGGGGCTTTTGGAGTCTGGCTGGAAACACCATATATTTT.

This chain uses TRBV2 with TRBJ2-5; perhaps TRBD2 as D (6 bases). Trimming removed 6 bases at V and 5 bases at J, with 13 bases between. The CDR3 contains 13 residues. Per germline, CDR1 SNHLY and CDR2 FYNNEI. The DNA for the CDR3 is TGTGCCAGCAGGGGGCTAGCGATGGAGACCCAGTACTTC. Translated, it gives CASRGLAMETQYF.

The sample holds a few counts of this clone. The chain carries TRBV7-8 and TRBJ1-5; D not resolved. Germline V CDR1 and CDR2: SGHVS, FQNEAQ. The CDR3 runs 18 residues. Trimming took off 2 bases at V and 1 base at J, with 18 bases between the two ends. CDR3 bases: TGTGCCAGCAGCTTATTCGCCCTGTCGCGCAGGAGCAATCAGCCCCAGCATTTT. Translating gives CASSLFALSRRSNQPQHF.

The CDR3 loop is CASSLIGGTDTQYF. The CDR3 DNA reads as TGTGCCAGCAGCTTAATCGGGGGCACAGATACGCAGTATTTT. This sequence joins TRBV7-2 and TRBJ2-3, with D maybe TRBD2 (5 bases). The CDR3 loop spans 14 amino acids. Germline CDR1 and CDR2: SGHTA and FQGNSA. Trimming pared 2 bases from V and 1 base from J, leaving 7 bases between. Combining the CDR3 with reference TRBV7-2 and TRBJ2-3 gives the whole variable domain GAGVSQSPSNKVTEKGKDVELRCDPISGHTALYWYRQSLGQGLEFLIYFQGNSAPDKSGLPSDRFSAERTGGSVSTLTIQRTQQEDSAVYLCASSLIGGTDTQYFGPGTRLTVL.